This TCR beta chain was captured in a study of shared clonotypes between healthy human individuals. The authors ran the assay at deep level. The authors split each subset's genomic DNA evenly across several immunoSEQ plates. As handled by the study authors: Filtering of immunoSEQ junctional sequences could not match full-length read filtering. Profiled with immunoSEQ multiplex PCR; TCRdb holds only in-frame clones, not every one. The V and J calls and the clone size are those of that table, but D and trimming were determined from the DNA. Of about 2,500,000 clones listed, 85% to 95% are singletons. Among the donors, all were Caucasian adults who lived in Nashville, Tennessee. The CDR3 consists of 16 residues. The V gene end was trimmed by 11 bases and the J gene end by 0 bases; junction bases not matched to a gene: 10. Germline V gives CDR1 SEHNR, CDR2 FQNEAQ (reference sequence).

The receptor was derived from a man younger than 35 in good health. The chain carries TRBV7-9 and TRBJ1-6; 7 bases fit TRBD1. The sequenced sample consisted of naive CD4+ T cells sorted from blood. Subset specified: CD45RA+ positively selected. The CDR3 protein is CAGDRDPSSYNSPLHF. As DNA, the CDR3 is TGTGCCGGTGACAGGGATCCGAGCTCCTATAATTCACCCCTCCACTTT.